These T cell receptor beta chains were read from a single sample in a study of cytomegalovirus exposure and HLA in healthy donors. The repertoire was sequenced with immunoSEQ multiplex PCR; TCRdb's copy has only in-frame clones and lacks some. The sample records some 150,000 clones, around 90% being singletons. The sample consisted of PBMCs. The receptors originated from a woman aged 18-29 years in good health and CMV-seropositive. Both conserved end residues are part of each CDR3. The D gene is left open where the match is weak. A clone size is listed for some rows: how often the clone was seen (once, few, many), or a class if it is expanded.

CDR3 protein	CDR3 DNA	J gene	clone size	V gene	D gene
CASSLAPSTANEKLFF	TGTGCCAGCAGCTTAGCGCCGTCGACAGCTAATGAAAAACTGTTTTTT	TRBJ1-4	-	TRBV7-8	-
CASSSPTGRPSYEQYF	TGTGCCAGCAGTTCACCGACAGGCAGGCCCTCCTACGAGCAGTACTTC	TRBJ2-7	-	TRBV28	-
CASSLAPGQETQYF	TGCGCCAGCAGCTTGGCCCCAGGGCAAGAGACCCAGTACTTC	TRBJ2-5	-	TRBV5-1	-
CASSPSLGSTDTQYF	TGCGCCAGCAGCCCCTCACTTGGTAGCACAGATACGCAGTATTTT	TRBJ2-3	-	TRBV5-1	-
CASSLALWGEQYF	TGTGCCAGCAGTCTAGCGCTCTGGGGGGAGCAGTACTTC	TRBJ2-7	-	TRBV2	-
CASSLAGHSNTEAFF	TGTGCCAGCAGCTTAGCGGGGCATTCGAACACTGAAGCTTTCTTT	TRBJ1-1	-	TRBV7-8	-
CATSRAGGQETQYF	TGTGCCACCAGCAGAGCGGGGGGGCAAGAGACCCAGTACTTC	TRBJ2-5	-	TRBV15	TRBD2
CASSMQATTRGHGYTF	TGTGCCAGCAGCATGCAGGCAACCACCAGGGGTCATGGCTACACCTTC	TRBJ1-2	few	TRBV21-1	-
CASSLWGGARPEAFF	TGTGCCAGCAGCTTATGGGGGGGCGCGAGACCTGAAGCTTTCTTT	TRBJ1-1	-	TRBV7-2	-
CASRVQGNIQYF	TGTGCCAGCAGGGTTCAGGGGAACATTCAGTACTTC	TRBJ2-4	-	TRBV2	-
CAISEPPGQGIYEQYF	TGTGCCATCAGTGAGCCCCCGGGACAGGGAATTTACGAGCAGTACTTC	TRBJ2-7	-	TRBV10-3	TRBD1
CASNGGYSTGELFF	TGTGCCAGCAATGGCGGATATTCCACCGGGGAGCTGTTTTTT	TRBJ2-2	-	TRBV6-1	-
CASSQYQGLGNTEAFF	TGTGCCAGCAGCCAGTATCAGGGGCTGGGGAACACTGAAGCTTTCTTT	TRBJ1-1	-	TRBV14	-
CASRLATGTGGTEAFF	TGTGCCAGCAGATTGGCTACCGGGACAGGGGGCACTGAAGCTTTCTTT	TRBJ1-1	-	TRBV7-9	TRBD1
CASSGSGRVQYF	TGTGCCAGCAGTGGTAGCGGGAGGGTCCAGTACTTC	TRBJ2-5	-	TRBV6-6	TRBD2
CAGGQPPYEQYF	TGTGCCGGTGGACAGCCACCCTACGAGCAGTACTTC	TRBJ2-7	-	TRBV2	-
CSVGDTFWGDGYTF	TGCAGCGTTGGCGACACGTTTTGGGGGGATGGCTACACCTTC	TRBJ1-2	-	TRBV29-1	-
CSASRGDTQYF	TGCAGTGCTAGCAGGGGGGATACGCAGTATTTT	TRBJ2-3	-	TRBV20-1	TRBD1